This T cell receptor beta chain is from a study of regulatory T cells in long-lasting Graves disease. Study background: Positive TSH receptor antibodies alongside over 5 years of antithyroid drugs were what marked Graves' disease as persistent. Overall study findings and caveats: Accuracy was possibly reduced by small sample size. Favoring TRBV28, TRBJ1-2 and TRBJ2-5 was a feature seen in persistent disease. New patients shared 950 to 1,000 public clonotypes, fewer than the 2,500 to 3,500 shared by persistent patients.

Construction of TCR beta libraries relied on iRepertoire HTBI primers and on Arm-PCR targeting CDR3 regions. One entry per CDR3 protein, called by TCRdb with MiXCR from the multiplex PCR reads. Among about 290,000 distinct CDR3 sequences, more than 20% were seen once, and the ten largest hold about 56%. This clonotype was counted many times. The antigen remains undetermined. Germline CDR1 is SGHKS and CDR2 is YYEKEE (reference sequence). V lost 4 bases and J lost 1; bases outside the gene matches: 4. CDR3 size: 15 residues. Time point reported: persistent/refractory GD, antithyroid drugs over 5 years with positive TRAb. The TCR library used RNA extracted from PBMCs.

This sequence was found in a female donor with Graves disease. Sequenced material: peripheral blood mononuclear cells (PBMCs), taken when the disease was refractory, from a patient treated with antithyroid drugs. The V call is TRBV5-5, the J call TRBJ2-7, with 11 bases that match TRBD1. The CDR3 protein is CASSPGQGASYEQYF. The CDR3 nucleotides are TGTGCCAGCAGCCCTGGACAGGGGGCGTCCTACGAGCAGTACTTC.